This T cell receptor (beta chain) emerged from a study of regulatory T cells in long-lasting Graves disease. The CDR3 totals 15 residues. Between the trimmed V and J ends, which lost 4 bases and 2 bases, there was a span of 14 bases. Germline CDR1 and CDR2: SGDLS and YYNGEE. Time point noted: newly diagnosed GD, antithyroid drugs for less than 3 months. The TCR library used RNA extracted from PBMCs. This clonotype was observed at least ten times. Its antigen is not identified. Study outcomes and limitations: TRBV28, TRBJ1-2 and TRBJ2-5 were segments that persistent disease favored.

Libraries of TCR beta came from iRepertoire HTBI primers plus Arm-PCR of CDR3 regions. TCRdb re-called the multiplex PCR reads through MiXCR, storing one row per CDR3 protein. The data hold about 210,000 distinct CDR3 sequences, with around a fifth observed a single time. The same sample was also studied in work on T cells in Graves' hyperthyroidism and ophthalmopathy. This second study says: With the HTBI primer set, the TCR CDR3 went through a first round of RT-PCR. Median prediction lead before ophthalmopathy onset was roughly 6 months with the model.

The source material was peripheral blood mononuclear cells (PBMCs), sampled at new diagnosis, from a patient treated with antithyroid drugs. The gene calls are TRBV9 and TRBJ2-3, with D possibly called TRBD1 or TRBD2 (5 bases each). The receptor was derived from a woman aged 25-40 years with Graves disease. The DNA for the CDR3 is TGTGCCAGCAGCTCAGACGGGGCGCCCACAGATACGCAGTATTTT. As protein: CASSSDGAPTDTQYF.